This T cell receptor (beta chain) was captured by sequencing in a study of technical replicates of blood from a handful of donors. The table came from immunoSEQ multiplex PCR; TCRdb's copy has only in-frame clones and leaves some out. The sample lists tens of thousands of clones; 96% were seen once. Sequencing was carried out using T cells isolated from PBMCs. The sequence came from a human donor in good health.

In DNA form, the CDR3 reads TGCGCCAGCAGCCAAGATCCGGGAGTAACAGATACGCAGTATTTT. Translation: CASSQDPGVTDTQYF. The J gene is TRBJ2-3, the V gene TRBV4-3, with D perhaps matching TRBD2 (6 bases). Germline CDR1 LGHNA, CDR2 YSLEER. The CDR3 totals 15 residues. V lost 0 bases to trimming and J lost 3 bases, with 10 bases between them.